This TCR beta chain was captured in a study of blood T cell repertoires in COVID-19. Donors were grouped by their self-reported clinical history. V was clipped by 1 base and J by 7 bases; unmatched bases: 4. The CDR3 is 15 amino acids. Germline assignment: CDR1 SGHNT and CDR2 YYREEE (reference sequence). Produced via immunoSEQ multiplex PCR; TCRdb's table is partial and in-frame only. The sample lists more than 350,000 clones, approximately 87% occurring once. The sequenced sample was PBMCs or T cells enriched from blood (not recorded which). This chain uses TRBV5-4 with TRBJ2-1; 11 positions match TRBD2. This sequence originates from a woman between 50 and 59 years old who had recovered from COVID-19. In nucleotides, the CDR3 is TGTGCCAGCAGCTTGTCTAGCGGGGGGACTAATGAGCAGTTCTTC. This sequence encodes CASSLSSGGTNEQFF.